Listed here are 31 T cell receptor beta chains from one sample, sequenced in a study of shared clonotypes between healthy human individuals. Measured with immunoSEQ multiplex PCR; TCRdb has only the in-frame clones, and not every one. The top ten clones hold about 25% of a sample with roughly 890,000 clones, over 90% of them seen once. CD45RO-negative CD8 cells positively selected for CCR7 made up the naive population, which excluded terminally differentiated effector memory CD45RA+ cells. Sequencing was carried out using naive CD8+ T cells sorted from blood. The receptors here all came from a man aged 25 to 45 in good health.

The genes are TRBV10-2 and TRBJ2-5; 12 bases align to TRBD2. V was pared by 3 bases and J by 7 bases, with 9 bases of the junction left unmatched. CDR1 WSHSY and CDR2 SAAADI come from the germline V gene. The length of the CDR3 is 16 residues. The CDR3 region is CASSEDPSGRVGTQYF. The CDR3 DNA follows: TGCGCCAGCAGTGAAGATCCTAGCGGGAGGGTCGGGACCCAGTACTTC.

The rearrangement joins TRBV7-9 to TRBJ2-7; 10 nucleotides align to TRBD2. Germline V gene sequence: CDR1 SEHNR, CDR2 FQNEAQ (reference sequence). The V segment lost 5 bases and the J segment 3 bases; nucleotides outside the gene matches: 4. The CDR3 length is 14 residues. CDR3 loop: CASSSGGVRYEQYF. The CDR3 region has the DNA TGTGCCAGCAGCAGCGGGGGGGTTCGCTACGAGCAGTACTTC. Full variable domain (remainder filled in from reference TRBV7-9 and TRBJ2-7): DTGVSQNPRHKITKRGQNVTFRCDPISEHNRLYWYRQTLGQGPEFLTYFQNEAQLEKSRLLSDRFSAERPKGSFSTLEIQRTEQGDSAMYLCASSSGGVRYEQYFGPGTRLTVT.

Concerning this clone itself: Other nucleotide sequences from this sample produce the same CDR3. The J gene is TRBJ2-1, the V gene TRBV11-2; 7 positions agree with TRBD2. CDR1 and CDR2 (germline): SGHAT, FQNNGV. V dropped 1 base and J dropped 2; count of bases not matched to a gene: 2. The CDR3 loop spans 15 amino acids. The CDR3 loop reads CASSLAGGTYNEQFF. The CDR3 nucleotides read TGTGCCAGCAGCTTAGCGGGAGGTACCTACAATGAGCAGTTCTTC.

This chain links TRBV30 with TRBJ1-2; 12 nucleotides align to TRBD1. CDR3 length: 14 amino acids. The junction had 6 bases not matched to a gene; V was cut back by 6 bases and J by 4 bases. Per the germline V gene, CDR1 is GTSNPN and CDR2 is SVGIG (reference sequence). This CDR3 is CACPGTGGFYGYTF. CDR3 nucleotides: TGTGCCTGTCCCGGGACAGGGGGCTTCTATGGCTACACCTTC.

On this clone itself: This sample also contains other DNA sequences that code for the same CDR3. CDR3 coding DNA: TGTGCCAGCAGCCTAGGGACAGGGGGCCGCAATGAGCAGTTCTTC. Its translation is CASSLGTGGRNEQFF. The chain uses TRBV27 and TRBJ2-1, with TRBD1 matching over 12 bases. CDR3 length: 15 amino acids. V was pared by 6 bases and J by 6 bases, with 6 bases of the junction left unmatched. Germline loops: CDR1 MNHEY, CDR2 SMNVEV (reference sequence).

The chain combines TRBV7-9 with TRBJ1-4; D unresolved. Germline V gives CDR1 SEHNR, CDR2 FQNEAQ (reference sequence). Trimming cost V 5 bases and J 3 bases, with 10 bases left between them. The CDR3 covers 14 residues. The CDR3 region has the DNA TGTGCCAGCAGCGAACTAGGGTCTAATGAAAAACTGTTTTTT. Translating gives CASSELGSNEKLFF.

The chain joins TRBV30 to TRBJ2-7, with D possibly TRBD2 on 6 matching bases. Germline CDR1 reads GTSNPN; CDR2 reads SVGIG (reference sequence). V gave up 3 bases and J gave up 0 bases, with 12 bases separating them. This CDR3 has 14 amino acids. CDR3 nucleotide sequence: TGTGCCTGGAGAATTGACGGGGGCTCCTACGAGCAGTACTTC. Amino acids: CAWRIDGGSYEQYF.

The chain uses TRBV2 and TRBJ2-7; D is perhaps TRBD1 (6 bases). V was pared by 8 bases and J by 0 bases, with 17 bases between. The CDR3 is 15 amino acids. CDR1 and CDR2 (germline): SNHLY, FYNNEI. CDR3 sequence reads: CASADRTVGSYEQYF. The CDR3 DNA reads TGTGCCAGCGCGGACCGGACAGTCGGCTCCTACGAGCAGTACTTC.

Note on this clone: This sample includes further DNA sequences coding for the same CDR3. J is TRBJ1-2 and V is TRBV27; no firm D call. CDR3 length: 13 residues. The germline CDR1 and CDR2 sequences are MNHEY and SMNVEV (reference sequence). V shed 2 bases and J shed 4 bases, with 8 bases lying between them. CDR3 sequence: CASSLGGSYGYTF. DNA for the CDR3: TGTGCCAGCAGTTTAGGAGGGTCCTATGGCTACACCTTC.

This clone was seen just once. V is TRBV5-6 and J is TRBJ2-7; the D is unclear. This CDR3 comprises 13 residues. Looked up from germline, CDR1 is SGHDT and CDR2 is YYEEEE. The ends were cut back, 0 bases at V and 4 bases at J, with 8 bases in the middle. The CDR3 loop reads CASSLAGWYEQYF. CDR3 sequence (DNA): TGTGCCAGCAGCTTGGCGGGCTGGTACGAGCAGTACTTC.

V gene TRBV7-9 combines with J gene TRBJ2-7, with a weak D call TRBD2 (5 bases). This CDR3 spans 15 amino acids. V lost 0 bases and J 6 bases, leaving 15 bases between the germline ends. The germline V gene has CDR1 SEHNR and CDR2 FQNEAQ (reference sequence). The CDR3 coding sequence is TGTGCCAGCAGCTTAGCAAGGCAAAGAGGACTCGAGCAGTACTTC. Translating it yields CASSLARQRGLEQYF.

This clone was picked up one time. The chain is built from TRBV4-1 and TRBJ2-7; 10 nucleotides match TRBD2. CDR1 is MGHRA, CDR2 YSYEKL, per germline. The CDR3 runs to 16 residues. Trimming removed 0 bases from V and 3 bases from J; junction bases left unmatched: 5. The CDR3 DNA reads as TGCGCCAGCAGCCAAGAAATCACTAGCGGGATCTACGAGCAGTACTTC. Its translation: CASSQEITSGIYEQYF.

The chain links TRBV7-2 to TRBJ2-7, with 8 bases that match TRBD2. CDR1 and CDR2 (germline): SGHTA, FQGNSA. V dropped 8 bases and J dropped 0; count of bases not matched to a gene: 6. CDR3 length: 14 residues. This CDR3 is CASLLAGSSYEQYF. In DNA, the CDR3 is TGTGCCAGCCTTCTAGCGGGCTCCTCCTACGAGCAGTACTTC.

The chain is built from TRBV7-9 and TRBJ2-7; 7 bases match TRBD2. The CDR3 runs to 16 residues. CDR1 is SEHNR, CDR2 FQNEAQ, per germline (reference sequence). With V trimmed by 1 base and J by 5 bases, 11 bases remained unmatched. The CDR3 here is CASSLVGEGLDHEQYF. CDR3 nucleotides: TGTGCCAGCAGCTTAGTGGGGGAGGGCCTGGACCACGAGCAGTACTTC.

This chain connects TRBV10-3 to TRBJ2-7; 9 bases line up with TRBD1. V was clipped by 3 bases and J by 3 bases; unmatched bases: 6. Germline values: CDR1 ENHRY, CDR2 SYGVKD. The CDR3 loop spans 15 amino acids. In DNA, the CDR3 is TGTGCCATCAGTGATAAGACAGGGGGAAACTACGAGCAGTACTTC. It translates to CAISDKTGGNYEQYF.

V usage is TRBV6-5 and J usage is TRBJ1-2; 7 bases fit TRBD1. In germline, CDR1 is MNHEY, CDR2 SVGAGI. The CDR3 is 16 residues long. After removal of 0 bases from V and 3 bases from J, the junction contained 7 bases not matched to a gene. As DNA, the CDR3 is TGTGCCAGCAGTTACTCGTCGGGACAGCCCTACTATGGCTACACCTTC. Translating gives CASSYSSGQPYYGYTF.

The V and J genes are TRBV9 and TRBJ1-1; no clear D. This CDR3 region has 12 residues. Trimming removed 2 bases at V and 7 bases at J, with 9 bases between. Germline assignment: CDR1 SGDLS and CDR2 YYNGEE. For the CDR3, the DNA is TGTGCCAGCAGCGTCTTGGAGGGTGAAGCTTTCTTT. This codes for CASSVLEGEAFF.

The chain recombines TRBV10-1 with TRBJ2-7, with TRBD2 matching 7 bases. CDR1 and CDR2 from the germline V gene are WNHNN and SYGVQD (reference sequence). The CDR3 spans 15 residues. Trimming removed 8 bases from V and 2 bases from J; junction bases left unmatched: 12. The CDR3 DNA follows: TGCGCCAGCCCCTCGGGGGGTATTCCCCCCTACGAGCAGTACTTC. This codes for CASPSGGIPPYEQYF.

As regards this clone: Different DNA sequences within this sample yield the same CDR3. This chain links TRBV5-6 with TRBJ1-5; TRBD1 aligns across 11 bases. V shed 4 bases, J shed 5 bases, and the junction held 2 bases outside the gene matches. This CDR3 spans 14 amino acids. The germline CDR1 and CDR2 sequences are SGHDT and YYEEEE. CDR3 DNA: TGTGCCAGCAGCCTGGGACAGGGGGATCAGCCCCAGCATTTT. Its protein is CASSLGQGDQPQHF.

This clone was detected only a few times. The V and J genes are TRBV28 and TRBJ1-1; D is uncertain. The CDR3 totals 13 residues. CDR1 and CDR2 from the germline V gene are MDHEN and SYDVKM. V dropped 6 bases and J dropped 3 bases, with 11 bases sitting between them. CDR3 loop: CASSKPGDTEAFF. Written as DNA, the CDR3 is TGTGCCAGCAGCAAACCTGGGGACACTGAAGCTTTCTTT.

This rearrangement joins TRBV13 to TRBJ2-7; 11 bases match TRBD1. Trimming cost V 2 bases and J 4 bases; bases outside gene matches: 1. Germline loops: CDR1 PRHDT, CDR2 FYEKMQ (reference sequence). The CDR3 is made up of 14 amino acids. CDR3 nucleotide sequence: TGTGCCAGCAGCTTATGGGACAGGGGGTACGAGCAGTACTTC. Its translation: CASSLWDRGYEQYF. The full variable domain, with the rest looked up from reference TRBV13 and TRBJ2-7, is AAGVIQSPRHLIKEKRETATLKCYPIPRHDTVYWYQQGPGQDPQFLISFYEKMQSDKGSIPDRFSAQQFSDYHSELNMSSLELGDSALYFCASSLWDRGYEQYFGPGTRLTVT.

The chain uses TRBV2 and TRBJ2-3; TRBD2 matches 13 bases. The germline gives CDR1 SNHLY, CDR2 FYNNEI. The CDR3 contains 17 residues. Trimming at V came to 6 bases and at J to 6 bases, leaving 12 bases not matched to a gene. The CDR3 loop is CASSDGTSGVQMDTQYF. The CDR3 bases are TGTGCCAGCAGCGATGGGACTAGCGGGGTTCAGATGGATACGCAGTATTTT.

The chain employs TRBV7-9 and TRBJ2-7; 7 bases fit TRBD2. Germline assignment: CDR1 SEHNR and CDR2 FQNEAQ (reference sequence). CDR3 length: 13 amino acids. With V trimmed by 5 bases and J by 7 bases, 8 bases remained unmatched. The CDR3 nucleotides are TGTGCCAGCAGCCCCGGGGCAGCGGGGGAGCAGTACTTC. Translated, it gives CASSPGAAGEQYF.

The chain recombines TRBV5-1 with TRBJ1-1; TRBD1 agrees at 9 bases. Per the germline V gene, CDR1 is SGHRS and CDR2 is YFSETQ. The CDR3 has 15 amino acids. The V and J ends lost 0 bases and 5 bases, in that order; junction bases with no gene match: 5. CDR3 sequence: CASSLEKQGATEAFF. The CDR3 DNA is TGCGCCAGCAGCTTGGAGAAACAGGGGGCGACTGAAGCTTTCTTT. The complete variable domain, with remaining parts taken from reference TRBV5-1 and TRBJ1-1, reads KAGVTQTPRYLIKTRGQQVTLSCSPISGHRSVSWYQQTPGQGLQFLFEYFSETQRNKGNFPGRFSGRQFSNSRSEMNVSTLELGDSALYLCASSLEKQGATEAFFGQGTRLTVV.

Worth noting for this clone: The same CDR3 is also encoded by other DNA sequences in this sample. This chain links TRBV5-4 with TRBJ2-7; D tentatively reads TRBD1 or TRBD2 (5 bases each). This CDR3 is 11 amino acids long. Germline CDR1 SGHNT, CDR2 YYREEE (reference sequence). V was trimmed by 2 bases and J by 7 bases, leaving 7 bases between them. The CDR3 nucleotides are TGTGCCAGCAGCTTCGAGGGGGAGCAGTACTTC. This gives the protein CASSFEGEQYF.

J is TRBJ1-2 and V is TRBV5-5, with TRBD1 matching 8 bases. The CDR3 spans 17 residues. Germline V gene data show CDR1 as SGHKS and CDR2 as YYEKEE (reference sequence). Losses at the gene ends were 4 bases for V and 0 bases for J; bases not matched to a gene: 11. The CDR3 protein is CASSPDRGGLANYGYTF. CDR3 DNA sequence: TGTGCCAGCAGCCCCGACAGGGGAGGGCTGGCTAACTATGGCTACACCTTC. Combining the CDR3 with reference TRBV5-5 and TRBJ1-2 gives the whole variable domain DAGVTQSPTHLIKTRGQQVTLRCSPISGHKSVSWYQQVLGQGPQFIFQYYEKEERGRGNFPDRFSARQFPNYSSELNVNALLLGDSALYLCASSPDRGGLANYGYTFGSGTRLTVV.

This chain connects TRBV2 to TRBJ2-7; the match to TRBD1 covers 11 bases. Germline assignment: CDR1 SNHLY and CDR2 FYNNEI. Trimming removed 10 bases from V and 4 bases from J; junction bases left unmatched: 6. This CDR3 has 13 amino acids. As DNA, the CDR3 is TGTGCCATCCAGGGACAGGGGGAATACGAGCAGTACTTC. This sequence encodes CAIQGQGEYEQYF.

The rearrangement joins TRBV10-1 to TRBJ2-1; 7 bases line up with TRBD2. V lost 3 bases, J lost 5 bases, and 16 bases stayed unmatched. This CDR3 is built from 18 residues. Looked up from germline, CDR1 is WNHNN and CDR2 is SYGVQD (reference sequence). The CDR3 is CASSEEPDPGLLNNEQFF. The CDR3 DNA reads TGCGCCAGCAGTGAAGAGCCGGACCCGGGACTACTAAACAATGAGCAGTTCTTC.

This chain joins TRBV15 and TRBJ1-1, with 7 bases fitting TRBD1. The J segment lost 5 bases and the V segment lost 0 bases, leaving 6 bases of the junction unmatched. The CDR3 has 15 amino acids. Germline V gene sequence: CDR1 LNHNV, CDR2 YYDKDF (reference sequence). For the CDR3, the DNA is TGTGCCACCAGCAGAGACGGGACAGTAGGGACTGAAGCTTTCTTT. This encodes CATSRDGTVGTEAFF.

This clone was seen just once. The chain links TRBV4-1 to TRBJ2-1, with 9 bases fitting TRBD2. V gave up 2 bases and J gave up 5 bases; unmatched junction bases: 7. Germline-derived CDR1 and CDR2 are MGHRA and YSYEKL. CDR3 length equals 16 residues. CDR3 in DNA: TGCGCCAGCAGCCAAAAACCGGGACTAGCCCACAATGAGCAGTTCTTC. As protein: CASSQKPGLAHNEQFF.

The chain carries TRBV5-4 and TRBJ2-7; either TRBD1 or TRBD2 may supply D (5 bases each). V shed 4 bases and J shed 3 bases, with 17 bases lying between them. The germline V gene has CDR1 SGHNT and CDR2 YYREEE (reference sequence). The length of the CDR3 is 15 residues. The CDR3 DNA is TGTGCCAGCAGCCTAGACGGGACGAGTCGCTACGAGCAGTACTTC. Protein: CASSLDGTSRYEQYF.